This TCR beta chain is from a study of blood T cell repertoires in COVID-19. Across the study: The United States, Italy and Spain provided the acute and convalescent COVID-19 samples. T cells, B-cell-depleted T cells, or PBMCs provided the cDNA or gDNA that served as material.

Participants were aged about 18 to 100 years, lived in under 25 US areas, and enrolled virtually. The V gene's germline CDR1 is SGHAT and CDR2 FQNNGV. The junction had 4 bases not matched to a gene; V was cut back by 5 bases and J by 2 bases. The CDR3 sequence is 15 residues long. Sequencing used immunoSEQ multiplex PCR; TCRdb keeps in-frame clones, though not all of them. The sample has approximately 150,000 clones; roughly 85% are singletons. The TCR originated in a woman aged 70-85 years in a cohort exposed to, infected with or recovered from COVID-19 (not recorded which). V is TRBV11-2 and J is TRBJ2-2, with 8 bases identical to TRBD1. The sequenced sample consisted of PBMCs or T cells enriched from blood (not recorded which). DNA of the CDR3: TGTGCCAGCAGCCGCCAGGGGGCAAACACCGGGGAGCTGTTTTTT. Its translation: CASSRQGANTGELFF.